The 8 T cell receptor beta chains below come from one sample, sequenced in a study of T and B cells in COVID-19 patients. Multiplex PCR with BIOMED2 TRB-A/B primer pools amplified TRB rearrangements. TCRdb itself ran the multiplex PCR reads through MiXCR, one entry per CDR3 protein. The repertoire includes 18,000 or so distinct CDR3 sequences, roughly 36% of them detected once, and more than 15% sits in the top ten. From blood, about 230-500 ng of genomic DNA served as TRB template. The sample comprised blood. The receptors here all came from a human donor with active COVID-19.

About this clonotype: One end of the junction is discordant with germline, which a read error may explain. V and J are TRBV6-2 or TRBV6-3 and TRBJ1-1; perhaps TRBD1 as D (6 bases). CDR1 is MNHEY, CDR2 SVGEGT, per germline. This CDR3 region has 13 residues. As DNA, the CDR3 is TGCGCCAGCAGGCGGGGGCCGAACACTGAAGCTTTCTTT. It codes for CASRRGPNTEAFF.

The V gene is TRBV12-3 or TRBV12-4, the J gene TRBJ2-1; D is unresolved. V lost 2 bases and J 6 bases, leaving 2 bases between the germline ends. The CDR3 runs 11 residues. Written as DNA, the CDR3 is TGTGCCAGCAGTTTATTCAATGAGCAGTTCTTC. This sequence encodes CASSLFNEQFF.

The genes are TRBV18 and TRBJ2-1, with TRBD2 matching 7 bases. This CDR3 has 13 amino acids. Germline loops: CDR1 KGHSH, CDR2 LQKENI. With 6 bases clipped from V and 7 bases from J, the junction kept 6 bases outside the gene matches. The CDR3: CASSPTSENEQFF. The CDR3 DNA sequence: TGTGCCAGCTCGCCAACTAGCGAAAATGAGCAGTTCTTC. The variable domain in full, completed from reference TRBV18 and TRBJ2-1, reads NAGVMQNPRHLVRRRGQEARLRCSPMKGHSHVYWYRQLPEEGLKFMVYLQKENIIDESGMPKERFSAEFPKEGPSILRIQQVVRGDSAAYFCASSPTSENEQFFGPGTRLTVL.

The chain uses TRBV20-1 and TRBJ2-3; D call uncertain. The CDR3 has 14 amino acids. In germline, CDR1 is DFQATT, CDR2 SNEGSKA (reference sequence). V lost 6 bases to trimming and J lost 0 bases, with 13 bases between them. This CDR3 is CSAPFLSSTDTQYF. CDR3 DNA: TGCAGTGCCCCTTTTCTATCTAGCACAGATACGCAGTATTTT.

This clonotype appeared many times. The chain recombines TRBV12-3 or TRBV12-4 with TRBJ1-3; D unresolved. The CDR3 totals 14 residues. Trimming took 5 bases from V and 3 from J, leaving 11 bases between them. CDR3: CASSPQQIGNTIYF. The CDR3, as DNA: TGTGCCAGCAGTCCACAGCAAATTGGAAACACCATATATTTT.

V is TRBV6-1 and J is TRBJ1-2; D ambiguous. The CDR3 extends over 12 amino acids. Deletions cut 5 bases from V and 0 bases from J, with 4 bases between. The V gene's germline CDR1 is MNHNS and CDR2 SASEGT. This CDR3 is CASSRPNYGYTF. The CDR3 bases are TGTGCCAGCAGTCGGCCTAACTATGGCTACACCTTC.

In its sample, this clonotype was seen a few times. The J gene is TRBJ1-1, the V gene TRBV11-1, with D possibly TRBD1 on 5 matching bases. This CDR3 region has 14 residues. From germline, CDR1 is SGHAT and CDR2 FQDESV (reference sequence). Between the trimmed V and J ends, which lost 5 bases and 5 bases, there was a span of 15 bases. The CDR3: CASSPRDPRTEAFF. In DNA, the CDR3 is TGTGCCAGCAGCCCCAGGGATCCCCGAACTGAAGCTTTCTTT. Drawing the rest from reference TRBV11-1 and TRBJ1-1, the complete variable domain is EAEVAQSPRYKITEKSQAVAFWCDPISGHATLYWYRQILGQGPELLVQFQDESVVDDSQLPKDRFSAERLKGVDSTLKIQPAELGDSAMYLCASSPRDPRTEAFFGQGTRLTVV.

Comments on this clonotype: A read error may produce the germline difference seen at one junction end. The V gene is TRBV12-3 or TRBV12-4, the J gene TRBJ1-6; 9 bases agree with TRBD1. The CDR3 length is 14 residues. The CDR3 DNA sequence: TGTGCCAACAGTGGGGACAGGGTGAATTCACCCCTCCACTTT. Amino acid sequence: CANSGDRVNSPLHF.